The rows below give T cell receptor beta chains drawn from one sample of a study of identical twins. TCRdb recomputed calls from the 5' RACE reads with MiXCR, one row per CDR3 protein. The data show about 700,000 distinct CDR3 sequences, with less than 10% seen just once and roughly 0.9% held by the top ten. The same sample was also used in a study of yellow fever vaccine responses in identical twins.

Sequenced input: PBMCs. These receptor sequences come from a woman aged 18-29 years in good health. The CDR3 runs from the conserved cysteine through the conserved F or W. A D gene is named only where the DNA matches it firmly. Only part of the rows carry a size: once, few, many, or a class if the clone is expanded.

TGTGCCACCAGTGATGTTCGACTAGCGACAGATACGCAGTATTTT,CATSDVRLATDTQYF,TRBV24-1,-,TRBJ2-3,15,TRBD2
TGCGCCAGCAGCCAAGGCACAGGGTGGTCCTACGAGCATTACTTC,CASSQGTGWSYEHYF,TRBV4-3,once,TRBJ2-7,15,-
TGTGCCAGCAGTGGGGGACTAGCGGGGGTGGAGCAGTACTTC,CASSGGLAGVEQYF,TRBV12-3/TRBV12-4,few,TRBJ2-7,14,TRBD2
TGCAGCGTTAGACCGGGACAGGGGAAAGATACGCAGTATTTT,CSVRPGQGKDTQYF,TRBV29-1,many,TRBJ2-3,14,TRBD1
TGTGCCAGCAGCTCGACCGGGACCATTGGGGAGACCCAGTACTTC,CASSSTGTIGETQYF,TRBV7-8,-,TRBJ2-5,15,-
TGTGCCAGCAGCTCCCTCCGGGCAGGGGTCGGGGAGCTGTTTTTT,CASSSLRAGVGELFF,TRBV5-6,-,TRBJ2-2,15,-
TGTGCCAGCGCCGGGACTAGCGGGCAGACCCAGTACTTC,CASAGTSGQTQYF,TRBV2,-,TRBJ2-5,13,TRBD2
TGTGCCAGCAGTTTGGGGGGGGAGACCTTAAAGAACATTCAGTACTTC,CASSLGGETLKNIQYF,TRBV12-3/TRBV12-4,many,TRBJ2-4,16,TRBD2
TGTGCCAGCAGTCCGCCCCTACGGGGAACCGGACTATCTGGGGCCAACGTCCTGACTTTC,CASSPPLRGTGLSGANVLTF,TRBV27,-,TRBJ2-6,20,-
TGTGCCAGCAGTGAAAACGGAAACTATGGCTACACCTTC,CASSENGNYGYTF,TRBV6-1,-,TRBJ1-2,13,-
TGCAGTGCTAGAGATCGTCGGGCAGGACCCAACACCGGGGAGCTGTTTTTT,CSARDRRAGPNTGELFF,TRBV20-1,-,TRBJ2-2,17,-
TGCAGTGCTAGGGTTAGCGGGGGGCCGAGCTCCTACAATGAGCAGTTCTTC,CSARVSGGPSSYNEQFF,TRBV20-1,-,TRBJ2-1,17,TRBD2
TGCGCCAGCAGCTTGTCTAGCGAGACTACGAACACCGGGGAGCTGTTTTTT,CASSLSSETTNTGELFF,TRBV5-1,few,TRBJ2-2,17,-
TGTGCCAGTATACCCCCGACAGGAGGGGCCGGGGAGCTGTTTTTT,CASIPPTGGAGELFF,TRBV19,few,TRBJ2-2,15,-
TGTGCCAGCAGTTTTCACGGGACAGCAGACTACGAGCAGTACTTC,CASSFHGTADYEQYF,TRBV12-3/TRBV12-4,-,TRBJ2-7,15,TRBD1
TGTGCCAGCACGGTTAACAATCAGCCCCAGCATTTT,CASTVNNQPQHF,TRBV28,few,TRBJ1-5,12,-
TGTGCCAGCACACCGATTGGGACTAATAATCCCACAGATACGCAGTATTTT,CASTPIGTNNPTDTQYF,TRBV19,-,TRBJ2-3,17,TRBD2
TGTGCCAGCAGCTTAGAGTTTGGGGCCAACGTCCTGACTTTC,CASSLEFGANVLTF,TRBV7-2,-,TRBJ2-6,14,-
TGCTGTGCTCCCCGGGCAGGGGAAGATCAAGAGACCCAGTACTTC,CCAPRAGEDQETQYF,TRBV20-1,-,TRBJ2-5,15,-
TGTGCTAGCAGCTTGGGATTGGCGAGTGAGCAGTTCTTC,CASSLGLASEQFF,TRBV7-7,many,TRBJ2-1,13,-
TGCAGCGTTGGGACAGGCCCCCACGAGCAGTACTTC,CSVGTGPHEQYF,TRBV29-1,few,TRBJ2-7,12,TRBD1
TGCGCCAGCAGCTTGGCCGTTGGTAGCGGGGGTCACAATGAGCAGTTCTTC,CASSLAVGSGGHNEQFF,TRBV5-1,few,TRBJ2-1,17,TRBD2
TGTGCCACCAGCAGAGAAGGGATGGGGTATGGCTACACCTTC,CATSREGMGYGYTF,TRBV15,-,TRBJ1-2,14,-
TGTGCCAGTGCAATGGTGGGAGATACGCAGTATTTT,CASAMVGDTQYF,TRBV6-5,-,TRBJ2-3,12,-
TGTGCCAGCAGTGAGACTAGCGGGTTAAGCTCCTACGAGCAGTACTTC,CASSETSGLSSYEQYF,TRBV6-1,-,TRBJ2-7,16,TRBD2
TGTGCCAGCAGCAAGACTAGCGGGAGGAACTGGGAGACCCAGTACTTC,CASSKTSGRNWETQYF,TRBV28,few,TRBJ2-5,16,TRBD2
TGCAGTGCAACAACGCCGGGGCAGGGGCGGTTCGAGCAGTACTTC,CSATTPGQGRFEQYF,TRBV20-1,few,TRBJ2-7,15,-
TGTGCCAGCAGTTACTTCGAATTAACCGAGATCCCATTTGTCCCAATAGATACGCAGTATTTT,CASSYFELTEIPFVPIDTQYF,TRBV6-2/TRBV6-3,few,TRBJ2-3,21,-
TGTGCCAGCAGCGCGCAGGGGGGCTCCCCTGAAGCTTTCTTT,CASSAQGGSPEAFF,TRBV7-9,-,TRBJ1-1,14,TRBD1
TGTGCCAGCAGCCAACACTACAGGGGGTATTTGTACGAGCAGTACTTC,CASSQHYRGYLYEQYF,TRBV14,few,TRBJ2-7,16,TRBD1
TGCAGTGCTAGCACAGACAGGGTGATCTACGAGCAGTACTTC,CSASTDRVIYEQYF,TRBV20-1,-,TRBJ2-7,14,TRBD1
TGTGCCAGCAGTTACGCAAGAGAGGGGGATGAGCAGTTCTTC,CASSYAREGDEQFF,TRBV6-5,many,TRBJ2-1,14,-
TGCAGTGCTGCACGCATATCTTCTGGAAACACCATATATTTT,CSAARISSGNTIYF,TRBV20-1,-,TRBJ1-3,14,-
TGTGCCACCAGTGACGCCGGGTCCCCGTTTGGCGAGCAGTACTTC,CATSDAGSPFGEQYF,TRBV24-1,-,TRBJ2-7,15,-
TGTGCCAGCAGCTACGAAGTACAGCGCGATGAGCAGTTCTTC,CASSYEVQRDEQFF,TRBV14,-,TRBJ2-1,14,-
TGCAGTGCTAGAGGACGCGGGGTGGGTACCTACGAGCAGTACTTC,CSARGRGVGTYEQYF,TRBV20-1,-,TRBJ2-7,15,-
TGTGCCAGCAGCCCGGAGGATCCCACAGATACGCAGTATTTT,CASSPEDPTDTQYF,TRBV4-2,-,TRBJ2-3,14,-
TGTGCCAGCAGCTCGACAGGGGATATAGATACGCAGTATTTT,CASSSTGDIDTQYF,TRBV7-9,-,TRBJ2-3,14,TRBD1
TGCAGTGCTAGGGGACTAGCACTCGGGGCCAACGTCCTGACTTTC,CSARGLALGANVLTF,TRBV20-1,few,TRBJ2-6,15,TRBD2
TGTGCCAGCAGTTACAAGGGGAACACTGAAGCTTTCTTT,CASSYKGNTEAFF,TRBV6-5,few,TRBJ1-1,13,-
TGTGCCAGCAGTGATACAGGACTACGGGCCGGGGAGCTGTTTTTT,CASSDTGLRAGELFF,TRBV25-1,few,TRBJ2-2,15,-
TGTGCCAGCAGCCGGACAGGGGGCGACACCGGGGAGCTGTTTTTT,CASSRTGGDTGELFF,TRBV7-9,-,TRBJ2-2,15,TRBD1
TGTGCCAGCAGCAACGGGGCATACACCGGGGAGCTGTTTTTT,CASSNGAYTGELFF,TRBV21-1,few,TRBJ2-2,14,-
TGTGCCACCAGTGATGCCGGGACAGGGAATTCAGATACGCAGTATTTT,CATSDAGTGNSDTQYF,TRBV24-1,many,TRBJ2-3,16,TRBD1
TGTGCCAGCAGTTTAGATTTCGGGCAAGAGACCCAGTACTTC,CASSLDFGQETQYF,TRBV12-3/TRBV12-4,-,TRBJ2-5,14,-
TGTGCCAGCAGCTCCCGGGGACTAGCACAAGAGACCCAGTACTTC,CASSSRGLAQETQYF,TRBV12-3/TRBV12-4,many,TRBJ2-5,15,TRBD2
TGTGCCACCAGTGGCTCGGAGAACACTGAAGCTTTCTTT,CATSGSENTEAFF,TRBV24-1,few,TRBJ1-1,13,-
TGTGCCAGCAGCTTATCCGGGACAGGGCTCTACGAGCAGTACTTC,CASSLSGTGLYEQYF,TRBV11-2,few,TRBJ2-7,15,TRBD1
TGTGCCAGCAGCTCCCCCGGGACAGGCAAGGTCAATACGCAGTATTTT,CASSSPGTGKVNTQYF,TRBV7-3,-,TRBJ2-3,16,TRBD1
TGTGCCAGCAGCTTAGGAGGGCTAGCGGGGGTTTGGGCAGATACGCAGTATTTT,CASSLGGLAGVWADTQYF,TRBV11-2,-,TRBJ2-3,18,TRBD2
TGTGCCAGCAGTTTATCTCCAGGCCTGGTGCAAGCTTTCTTT,CASSLSPGLVQAFF,TRBV28,-,TRBJ1-1,14,-
TGCAGCGTCCAGAACTACGAGCAGTACTTC,CSVQNYEQYF,TRBV29-1,many,TRBJ2-7,10,-